These T cell receptor beta chains were read from a single sample in a study of T cells in Graves' hyperthyroidism and ophthalmopathy. TCRdb re-called the multiplex PCR reads through MiXCR, storing one row per CDR3 protein. The table includes around 420,000 distinct CDR3 sequences, roughly an eighth detected once. Sequenced: blood. These receptors were taken from a woman in her late teens or twenties with Graves' hyperthyroidism. The CDR3 runs from the conserved cysteine through the conserved F or W. D genes are given only for firm matches. Part of the rows lack a size; the others show once, few, many or a class for expanded clones.

D gene,clone size,J gene,V gene,CDR3 DNA,CDR3 protein
TRBD1,many,TRBJ1-4,TRBV2,TGTGCCAGCAGTGCAACCGGGACAGACAATGAAAAACTGTTTTTT,CASSATGTDNEKLFF
NA,many,TRBJ1-1,TRBV29-1,TGCAGCGTTCGGTCAGGGACGGTCACTGAAGCTTTCTTT,CSVRSGTVTEAFF
NA,many,TRBJ2-3,TRBV10-2,TGCGCCAGCAGTCCTATTAGGGGCCTCACAGATACGCAGTATTTT,CASSPIRGLTDTQYF
NA,many,TRBJ2-7,TRBV11-1,TGTGCCAGCAGCGATTGGGACTCCTACGAGCAGTACTTC,CASSDWDSYEQYF
TRBD1,NA,TRBJ2-3,TRBV7-6,TGTGCCAGCAGCGCCCGGCGCCGGGACAGCTACACAGATACGCAGTATTTT,CASSARRRDSYTDTQYF
TRBD2,few,TRBJ2-7,TRBV19,TGTGCCAGTAGTTTACAAGCGGGGGTCACCTACGAGCAGTACTTC,CASSLQAGVTYEQYF
TRBD1,few,TRBJ2-5,TRBV30,TGTGCCTGGAGTAGGGACAGGGGAAAGACCCAGTACTTC,CAWSRDRGKTQYF
TRBD2,few,TRBJ2-1,TRBV29-1,TGCAGCGTTGATCGGACTAGCGGGAGGGTGGGCAATGAGCAGTTCTTC,CSVDRTSGRVGNEQFF
TRBD1,few,TRBJ1-2,TRBV20-1,TGCAGTGCTGAGGGACAGGGTAACTATGGCTACACCTTC,CSAEGQGNYGYTF
NA,many,TRBJ2-2,TRBV11-1,TGTGCCAGCAGCTTTACCGGGGGAGCGGGCACCGGGGAGCTGTTTTTT,CASSFTGGAGTGELFF
NA,few,TRBJ1-5,TRBV20-1,TGCAGTGCTAGTCTCCCAGGCGGTCCCTATAGCAATCAGCCCCAGCATTTT,CSASLPGGPYSNQPQHF
NA,NA,TRBJ1-2,TRBV20-1,TGCAGTGTTCTTGGGACGGATAATAACTATGGCTACACCTTC,CSVLGTDNNYGYTF
TRBD2,few,TRBJ2-3,TRBV6-1,TGTGCCAGCAACAATAAACTAGCGGGAACAGATACGCAGTATTTT,CASNNKLAGTDTQYF
NA,few,TRBJ1-3,TRBV4-3,TGCGCCAGCAGCCAAGAAGCAGGTCGCTCTGGAAACACCATATATTTT,CASSQEAGRSGNTIYF
NA,NA,TRBJ2-2,TRBV14,TGTGCCAGCAGCCGCCAGGACACCAACACCGGGGAGCTGTTTTTT,CASSRQDTNTGELFF
NA,many,TRBJ2-7,TRBV3-1,TGTGCCAGCAGCAAACCAGCAGATCGGGACGAGCAGTACTTC,CASSKPADRDEQYF
TRBD2,many,TRBJ2-1,TRBV20-1,TGCAGTGCTAGTGGGGTAGCGGGAGGGTACAATGAGCAGTTCTTC,CSASGVAGGYNEQFF
TRBD1,NA,TRBJ2-7,TRBV6-1,TGTGCCAGCTTCAGACAGGGATCCTACGAGCAGTACTTC,CASFRQGSYEQYF
NA,NA,TRBJ1-2,TRBV29-1,TGCAGCGCACAGGGAGTTCATGGTGGCTACACCTTC,CSAQGVHGGYTF
NA,NA,TRBJ1-1,TRBV19,TGTGCCAGTAGTATGGGAAGGGGCACTGAAGCTTTCTTT,CASSMGRGTEAFF
TRBD2,many,TRBJ2-7,TRBV28,TGTGCCAGCCACGGGGCTAGCGGGAGGACAACCTACGAGCAGTACTTC,CASHGASGRTTYEQYF
TRBD1,NA,TRBJ1-1,TRBV20-1,TGCAGTGCTAGGATAGGGACAGTTGGCCCTGAAGCTTTCTTT,CSARIGTVGPEAFF
NA,NA,TRBJ1-5,TRBV9,TGTGCCAGCAGCGTCAGGAATGGTCAGCCCCAGCATTTT,CASSVRNGQPQHF
NA,many,TRBJ2-3,TRBV15,TGTGCCACCAGCGACCTCAGGGGAGATACGCAGTATTTT,CATSDLRGDTQYF
TRBD2,many,TRBJ2-1,TRBV5-1,TGCGCCAGCAGGGAAACTTCTAGCGGGCAAGACAATGGGCAGTTCTTC,CASRETSSGQDNGQFF
NA,few,TRBJ2-3,TRBV10-3,TGTGCCATCAGTGAGTCGAGTCTACTACAAAGCGATCCGCAGTATTTT,CAISESSLLQSDPQYF
TRBD1,many,TRBJ2-3,TRBV7-3,TGTGCCAGCAGCACGACAGGGAACACAGATACGCAGTATTTT,CASSTTGNTDTQYF